A single sample gave rise to the 18 T cell receptor beta chains below, sequenced in a study of cytomegalovirus exposure and HLA in healthy donors. Amplification used 60 Vbeta primers and 13 Jbeta primers. Clones were sequenced by immunoSEQ multiplex PCR, and TCRdb holds only the in-frame ones, with some missing. The sample lists around 98,000 clones; around 68% were seen once. The material sequenced was PBMCs. The origin of the receptors is a man aged 50 or older in good health and CMV-seronegative.

The table lists this clone with a few counts. The V call is TRBV5-1, the J call TRBJ2-1; 10 bases match TRBD1. The CDR3 totals 15 residues. J lost 7 bases, V lost 2 bases, and 6 bases had no gene match. Germline V gene lookup returns CDR1 SGHRS and CDR2 YFSETQ. CDR3 region: CASSFRDRGMNEQFF. The CDR3 nucleotides read TGCGCCAGCAGCTTCCGGGACAGGGGTATGAATGAGCAGTTCTTC. The complete variable domain, with remaining parts taken from reference TRBV5-1 and TRBJ2-1, reads KAGVTQTPRYLIKTRGQQVTLSCSPISGHRSVSWYQQTPGQGLQFLFEYFSETQRNKGNFPGRFSGRQFSNSRSEMNVSTLELGDSALYLCASSFRDRGMNEQFFGPGTRLTVL.

The genes are TRBV28 and TRBJ2-6; weak D call: TRBD1 (6 bases). Per the germline V gene, CDR1 is MDHEN and CDR2 is SYDVKM. The CDR3 covers 15 residues. Trimming removed 5 bases at V and 4 bases at J, with 12 bases between. CDR3 bases: TGTGCCAGCAGTGCGCAGGGGTACGGGGCCAACGTCCTGACTTTC. It specifies CASSAQGYGANVLTF.

Comment on this clone: At one end the junction does not follow the germline gene, possibly because of a read error. The chain links TRBV7-9 to TRBJ1-1; D ambiguous. This CDR3 has 12 amino acids. CDR1 and CDR2 (germline): SEHNR, FQNEAQ (reference sequence). This chain's CDR3 is CSSSLGRREAFF. CDR3 nucleotides: TGTTCCAGCAGCTTAGGGAGGCGTGAAGCTTTCTTT.

The chain is built from TRBV5-1 and TRBJ2-1; 8 bases align to TRBD2. J gave up 6 bases and V 1 base, and 3 bases lay outside the gene matches. The CDR3 is 14 amino acids. CDR1 and CDR2 from the germline V gene are SGHRS and YFSETQ. The DNA of the CDR3 is TGCGCCAGCAGCTTGAACGGGAGGGGCAATGAGCAGTTCTTC. Translation: CASSLNGRGNEQFF.

The chain recombines TRBV5-1 with TRBJ1-1; D is perhaps TRBD1 (5 bases). Germline V gives CDR1 SGHRS, CDR2 YFSETQ. V dropped 2 bases and J dropped 0 bases, with 14 bases sitting between them. The CDR3 length is 16 residues. The CDR3 DNA follows: TGCGCCAGCAGCTTAGCACCTGACAGACTGAACACTGAAGCTTTCTTT. Its protein product is CASSLAPDRLNTEAFF.

The CDR3 DNA reads as TGCAGCGTTAACCGGGAGGGTCTCTTCGAGGGGCAGTTCTTC. Amino acid sequence: CSVNREGLFEGQFF. The chain is built from TRBV29-1 and TRBJ2-1; TRBD2 matches at 8 bases. CDR3 size: 14 residues. V lost 5 bases and J lost 12; bases outside the gene matches: 15. Germline V CDR1 and CDR2: SQVTM, ANQGSEA.

The V call is TRBV10-1, the J call TRBJ1-1; 7 bases are shared with TRBD1. Trimming at V came to 0 bases and at J to 4 bases, leaving 11 bases not matched to a gene. Germline V lookup: CDR1 WNHNN, CDR2 SYGVQD (reference sequence). This CDR3 spans 17 amino acids. CDR3 in amino acids: CASSESFPLAGGTEAFF. CDR3 coding DNA: TGCGCCAGCAGTGAGTCGTTTCCGTTGGCAGGGGGCACTGAAGCTTTCTTT.

The rearrangement uses TRBV4-1 and TRBJ2-7, with 8 positions matching TRBD1. This CDR3 contains 14 residues. J was trimmed by 2 bases and V by 4 bases; bases with no gene match: 4. Germline V CDR1 and CDR2: MGHRA, YSYEKL. CDR3 sequence reads: CASSPGTGTYEQYF. CDR3 DNA sequence: TGCGCCAGCAGCCCAGGGACAGGAACCTACGAGCAGTACTTC.

This rearrangement joins TRBV15 to TRBJ2-3, with TRBD2 matching 8 bases. J gave up 7 bases and V 4 bases, and 13 bases lay outside the gene matches. CDR1 LNHNV and CDR2 YYDKDF come from the germline V gene (reference sequence). The CDR3 has 16 amino acids. CDR3 sequence (DNA): TGTGCCACCAGCACGGAACTAGCGGACCGGGGAAATACGCAGTATTTT. Protein: CATSTELADRGNTQYF.

The chain joins TRBV10-3 to TRBJ2-2; D perhaps matches TRBD1 (6 bases). The V end was cut by 6 bases, the J end by 0 bases, with 14 bases between. The germline V gene encodes CDR1 ENHRY and CDR2 SYGVKD. This CDR3 has 16 amino acids. In DNA, the CDR3 is TGTGCCATCAGCGTTACTCAGGGGACGAACACCGGGGAGCTGTTTTTT. This translates into CAISVTQGTNTGELFF.

CDR3 in DNA: TGTGCCAGCAGCGCAGTTCAAGAGACCCAGTACTTC. It codes for CASSAVQETQYF. This rearrangement joins TRBV7-2 to TRBJ2-5, with no clear D. The V end was cut by 5 bases, the J end by 2 bases, with 6 bases between. In germline, CDR1 is SGHTA, CDR2 FQGNSA. The CDR3 extends over 12 amino acids. The full variable domain, in which reference TRBV7-2 and TRBJ2-5 provide the parts outside the CDR3, is GAGVSQSPSNKVTEKGKDVELRCDPISGHTALYWYRQSLGQGLEFLIYFQGNSAPDKSGLPSDRFSAERTGGSVSTLTIQRTQQEDSAVYLCASSAVQETQYFGPGTRLLVL.

The table lists this clone with a few counts. This sequence joins TRBV7-9 and TRBJ1-3; D not certain. Per germline, CDR1 SEHNR and CDR2 FQNEAQ (reference sequence). There are 15 residues in the CDR3. The V end lost 3 bases, the J end lost 0 bases, and 9 bases lay between the germline ends. The CDR3 DNA follows: TGTGCCAGCAGCTTTTGGAGGAGCTCTGGAAACACCATATATTTT. This codes for CASSFWRSSGNTIYF.

The sample holds a few counts of this clone. The genes are TRBV5-1 and TRBJ1-1; D is possibly TRBD1 (5 bases). The CDR3 sequence is 14 residues long. Trimming removed 0 bases from V and 4 bases from J, with 10 bases in between. CDR1 and CDR2 (germline): SGHRS, YFSETQ. The CDR3 DNA follows: TGCGCCAGCAGCTTGGGACAGATGGGCACTGAAGCTTTCTTT. Amino acids: CASSLGQMGTEAFF.

A few counts support this clone. The rearrangement links TRBV21-1 to TRBJ1-3. TRBV21-1 is flagged as a pseudogene. CDR3 length: 15 amino acids. CDR3 bases: TGTGCCAGCCGGGAGGCTGGGGGCTCTGGAAACACCATATATTTT. It is translated as CASREAGGSGNTIYF.

The chain carries TRBV11-1 and TRBJ2-7; TRBD1 agrees at 8 bases. The CDR3 is 13 residues long. Germline CDR1 and CDR2: SGHAT and FQDESV (reference sequence). V was pared by 5 bases and J by 4 bases, with 4 bases of the junction left unmatched. The CDR3 DNA reads as TGTGCCAGCAGCCCCAGGGGGCTTTACGAGCAGTACTTC. This codes for CASSPRGLYEQYF.

This chain connects TRBV5-4 to TRBJ1-2; D is uncertain. The CDR3 is made up of 16 amino acids. Germline V gene sequence: CDR1 SGHNT, CDR2 YYREEE (reference sequence). The V end was cut by 0 bases, the J end by 3 bases, with 15 bases between. CDR3: CASSLVSSGSDYGYTF. In nucleotides, the CDR3 is TGTGCCAGCAGCTTGGTTTCATCGGGGTCCGACTATGGCTACACCTTC.

This chain uses TRBV2 with TRBJ2-6; weak D call: TRBD2 (6 bases). The CDR3 covers 15 residues. V was cut by 4 bases and J by 2 bases, with 9 bases left in between. Germline V gene sequence: CDR1 SNHLY, CDR2 FYNNEI. CDR3 in DNA: TGTGCCAGCAGTGGTACGGGGGCTGGGGCCAACGTCCTGACTTTC. Encoded protein: CASSGTGAGANVLTF.

The gene calls are TRBV29-1 and TRBJ2-3, with D possibly matching TRBD1 (5 bases). Germline-derived CDR1 and CDR2 are SQVTM and ANQGSEA. CDR3 size: 13 residues. V was trimmed by 7 bases and J by 1 base, leaving 12 bases between them. The CDR3: CSAPDSRTDTQYF. In nucleotides, the CDR3 is TGCAGCGCGCCAGACAGCCGCACAGATACGCAGTATTTT.